Listed here are 21 T cell receptor beta chains from one sample, sequenced in a study of OX40 agonist ivuxolimab in advanced cancers. Sequenced by immunoSEQ multiplex PCR; TCRdb stores in-frame clones only, minus some. The table includes tens of thousands of clones, 88% detected once. This specimen was CD4+ or CD8+ T cells sorted from blood, taken in a trial of the OX40 agonist ivuxolimab. The receptor set was obtained from an adult with an advanced solid tumor such as melanoma, head and neck, liver or kidney cancer.

This chain uses TRBV18 with TRBJ2-3; 7 bases are shared with TRBD2. Germline V CDR1 and CDR2: KGHSH, LQKENI. Trimming at V came to 3 bases and at J to 0 bases, leaving 6 bases not matched to a gene. The CDR3 is 16 amino acids. This chain's CDR3 is CASSPSTSESTDTQYF. DNA of the CDR3: TGTGCCAGCTCACCCTCAACTAGCGAAAGCACAGATACGCAGTATTTT.

This clone was seen only once. The V call is TRBV30, the J call TRBJ2-5; 8 nucleotides align to TRBD2. Germline CDR1 reads GTSNPN; CDR2 reads SVGIG (reference sequence). The CDR3 is made up of 13 amino acids. The ends lost 8 bases at V and 4 bases at J; junction bases unmatched: 9. The CDR3 here is CAGSHGRGETQYF. The CDR3 nucleotides read TGTGCCGGGTCTCACGGGAGGGGAGAGACCCAGTACTTC. The variable domain in full, with the rest retrieved from reference TRBV30 and TRBJ2-5, is SQTIHQWPATLVQPVGSPLSLECTVEGTSNPNLYWYRQAAGRGLQLLFYSVGIGQISSEVPQNLSASRPQDRQFILSSKKLLLSDSGFYLCAGSHGRGETQYFGPGTRLLVL.

The chain uses TRBV9 and TRBJ2-4; maybe TRBD2 (6 bases). Germline V CDR1 and CDR2: SGDLS, YYNGEE. The CDR3 extends over 14 amino acids. The germline V and J ends were trimmed by 4 bases and 3 bases, with 11 bases remaining between them. CDR3 protein: CASSSGLLKNIQYF. CDR3 in DNA: TGTGCCAGCAGCTCGGGACTGCTCAAAAACATTCAGTACTTC.

V usage is TRBV7-9 and J usage is TRBJ2-5; TRBD1 is a possible D gene (5 bases). Germline-derived CDR1 and CDR2 are SEHNR and FQNEAQ (reference sequence). The CDR3 has 14 amino acids. The V end lost 4 bases, the J end lost 5 bases, and 14 bases lay between the germline ends. CDR3 amino acids: CASSSGRAEETQYF. The CDR3, as DNA: TGTGCCAGCAGCTCAGGGCGAGCAGAGGAGACCCAGTACTTC. The entire variable domain, with the rest obtained from reference TRBV7-9 and TRBJ2-5, is as follows: DTGVSQNPRHKITKRGQNVTFRCDPISEHNRLYWYRQTLGQGPEFLTYFQNEAQLEKSRLLSDRFSAERPKGSFSTLEIQRTEQGDSAMYLCASSSGRAEETQYFGPGTRLLVL.

This clone has more than one count but fewer than ten. The chain has TRBV4-2 and TRBJ2-3; the match to TRBD2 covers 16 bases. CDR3 length equals 16 residues. Losses at the gene ends were 6 bases for V and 4 bases for J; bases not matched to a gene: 4. Germline loops: CDR1 LGHNA, CDR2 YNFKEQ. The CDR3 DNA follows: TGTGCCAGCAGTCCGGGACTAGCGGGGGGGCCAGATACGCAGTATTTT. Its protein is CASSPGLAGGPDTQYF.

The V call is TRBV11-3, the J call TRBJ2-7, with D hard to call. Trimming took off 2 bases at V and 5 bases at J, with 4 bases between the two ends. The CDR3 totals 11 residues. Germline loops: CDR1 SGHNT, CDR2 YENEEA. The CDR3 is CASSLSDEQYF. The CDR3 DNA is TGTGCCAGCAGCTTAAGTGACGAGCAGTACTTC.

The V gene is TRBV19, the J gene TRBJ2-1; tentatively, D is TRBD2 (6 bases). There are 14 residues in the CDR3. In germline, CDR1 is LNHDA, CDR2 SQIVND (reference sequence). Trimming left V 3 bases short and J 8 bases short, with 14 bases between. The CDR3 loop is CASSMGGGGDEQFF. CDR3 DNA: TGTGCCAGTAGTATGGGAGGAGGTGGGGATGAGCAGTTCTTC.

This rearrangement joins TRBV15 to TRBJ1-1, with D unclear. With 3 bases removed from V and 1 base from J, the gap between germline ends came to 6 bases. Germline CDR1 and CDR2: LNHNV and YYDKDF (reference sequence). The CDR3 consists of 13 residues. The CDR3 coding sequence is TGTGCCACCAGCAGTCTGACGAACACTGAAGCTTTCTTT. This codes for CATSSLTNTEAFF.

The chain uses TRBV11-2 and TRBJ1-6, with TRBD1 matching 12 bases. V was pared by 3 bases and J by 13 bases, with 4 bases of the junction left unmatched. The germline gives CDR1 SGHAT, CDR2 FQNNGV. The CDR3 loop spans 14 amino acids. Here the CDR3 reads CASSLGQGASPLHF. The CDR3 coding sequence is TGTGCCAGCAGCTTGGGACAGGGGGCTTCGCCCCTCCACTTT.

This chain links TRBV9 with TRBJ2-3; D possibly corresponds to TRBD2 (5 bases). Germline loops: CDR1 SGDLS, CDR2 YYNGEE. Trimming removed 0 bases from V and 1 base from J, with 15 bases in between. The CDR3 covers 17 residues. For the CDR3, the DNA is TGTGCCAGCAGCGTAGGTTGGGAGCCAGTGGGCACAGATACGCAGTATTTT. It is translated as CASSVGWEPVGTDTQYF.

V gene TRBV18 combines with J gene TRBJ2-5; D is uncertain. CDR1 and CDR2 from the germline V gene are KGHSH and LQKENI. The CDR3 is 12 residues long. V lost 3 bases to trimming and J lost 0 bases, with 2 bases between them. CDR3 residues: CASSPYQETQYF. In nucleotides, the CDR3 is TGTGCCAGCTCACCGTACCAAGAGACCCAGTACTTC.

This clone was counted once. V is TRBV9 and J is TRBJ2-1, with a weak D call TRBD1 (7 bases). The CDR3 sequence is 16 residues long. Trimming removed 4 bases at V and 2 bases at J, with 16 bases between. Germline assignment: CDR1 SGDLS and CDR2 YYNGEE. The CDR3 DNA sequence: TGTGCCAGCAGCCCCGCGGCAGGGGGGCCCTACAATGAGCAGTTCTTC. It translates to CASSPAAGGPYNEQFF.

This clone was recorded once. The genes are TRBV5-1 and TRBJ2-7; 12 nucleotides align to TRBD2. Trimming at V came to 4 bases and at J to 6 bases, leaving 14 bases not matched to a gene. The germline CDR1 and CDR2 sequences are SGHRS and YFSETQ. The CDR3 is 17 residues long. The CDR3 region is CASSPYGGLAGRREQYF. The CDR3 DNA reads TGCGCCAGCAGCCCCTACGGTGGACTAGCGGGGCGTCGCGAGCAGTACTTC.

The CDR3 loop reads CASSPRTGENGYTF. Written as DNA, the CDR3 is TGTGCCAGCAGCCCCCGGACAGGGGAAAATGGCTACACCTTC. V is TRBV5-4 and J is TRBJ1-2, with 9 bases aligning to TRBD1. CDR1 is SGHNT and CDR2 is YYREEE in the germline V gene (reference sequence). Trimming removed 4 bases from V and 6 bases from J; junction bases left unmatched: 7. The CDR3 consists of 14 residues.

The chain combines TRBV7-2 with TRBJ1-2; no clear D. V was shortened by 3 bases and J by 7 bases, with 12 bases between the two germline ends. The CDR3 totals 13 residues. Per germline, CDR1 SGHTA and CDR2 FQGNSA. The CDR3 sequence is CASSFKFDGGYTF. The DNA of the CDR3 is TGTGCCAGCAGCTTTAAATTTGATGGTGGCTACACCTTC. The full variable domain, with the rest looked up from reference TRBV7-2 and TRBJ1-2, is GAGVSQSPSNKVTEKGKDVELRCDPISGHTALYWYRQSLGQGLEFLIYFQGNSAPDKSGLPSDRFSAERTGGSVSTLTIQRTQQEDSAVYLCASSFKFDGGYTFGSGTRLTVV.

CDR3 loop: CASSPTGQETQYF. CDR3 coding DNA: TGTGCCAGCAGCCCTACAGGGCAAGAGACCCAGTACTTC. V usage is TRBV11-3 and J usage is TRBJ2-5; the D gene is possibly TRBD1 (6 bases). This CDR3 region has 13 residues. Trimming removed 5 bases at V and 2 bases at J, with 9 bases between. Germline CDR1 reads SGHNT; CDR2 reads YENEEA.

The chain joins TRBV6-5 to TRBJ2-7; a possible D gene is TRBD2 (6 bases). There are 14 residues in the CDR3. The V and J ends lost 4 bases and 2 bases respectively, with 12 bases between them. Germline V gives CDR1 MNHEY, CDR2 SVGAGI. The DNA for the CDR3 is TGTGCCAGCAGTTTGGAGGGGAATACCTACGAGCAGTACTTC. Protein sequence: CASSLEGNTYEQYF.

The chain couples TRBV7-9 to TRBJ1-1; D unclear. CDR3 length: 13 amino acids. The V and J ends lost 3 bases and 3 bases respectively, with 8 bases between them. Per the germline V gene, CDR1 is SEHNR and CDR2 is FQNEAQ (reference sequence). The chain's CDR3 is CASSFSRDTEAFF. The CDR3 nucleotides read TGTGCCAGCAGCTTTTCTCGCGACACTGAAGCTTTCTTT. The variable domain in full, completed from reference TRBV7-9 and TRBJ1-1, reads DTGVSQNPRHKITKRGQNVTFRCDPISEHNRLYWYRQTLGQGPEFLTYFQNEAQLEKSRLLSDRFSAERPKGSFSTLEIQRTEQGDSAMYLCASSFSRDTEAFFGQGTRLTVV.

The chain links TRBV7-9 to TRBJ1-1; 7 positions agree with TRBD1. V was pared by 1 base and J by 1 base, with 6 bases of the junction left unmatched. The germline CDR1 and CDR2 sequences are SEHNR and FQNEAQ (reference sequence). The CDR3 sequence is 16 residues long. The DNA for the CDR3 is TGTGCCAGCAGCTTAGTTAGGACAGGTTCGAACACTGAAGCTTTCTTT. Translation: CASSLVRTGSNTEAFF.

The rearrangement links TRBV5-4 to TRBJ2-5; unclear D gene. The CDR3 loop spans 11 amino acids. Germline V gene lookup returns CDR1 SGHNT and CDR2 YYREEE (reference sequence). Between the trimmed V and J ends, which lost 2 bases and 5 bases, there was a span of 4 bases. The DNA for the CDR3 is TGTGCCAGCAGCTTCCACGAGACCCAGTACTTC. It encodes CASSFHETQYF.

The rearrangement uses TRBV28 and TRBJ1-2; no firm D call. Deletions cut 5 bases from V and 4 bases from J, with 11 bases between. Germline loops: CDR1 MDHEN, CDR2 SYDVKM. This CDR3 region has 13 residues. The CDR3 reads CASSRNRGYGYTF. The CDR3 DNA is TGTGCCAGCAGTAGAAATCGGGGCTATGGCTACACCTTC.